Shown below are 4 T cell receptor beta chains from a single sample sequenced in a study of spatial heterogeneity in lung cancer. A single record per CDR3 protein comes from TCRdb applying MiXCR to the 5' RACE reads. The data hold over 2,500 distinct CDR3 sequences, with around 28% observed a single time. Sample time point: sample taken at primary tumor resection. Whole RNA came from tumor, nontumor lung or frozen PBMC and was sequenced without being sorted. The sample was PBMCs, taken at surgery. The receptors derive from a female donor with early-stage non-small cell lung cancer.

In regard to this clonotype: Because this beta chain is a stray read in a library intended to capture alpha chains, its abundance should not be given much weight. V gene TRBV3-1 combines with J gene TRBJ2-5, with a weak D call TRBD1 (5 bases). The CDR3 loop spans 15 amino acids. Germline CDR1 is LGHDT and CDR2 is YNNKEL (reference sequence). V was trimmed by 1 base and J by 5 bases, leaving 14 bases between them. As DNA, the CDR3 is TGTGCCAGCAGCCAAGGAAACAGGTTGATGGAGACCCAGTACTTC. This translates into CASSQGNRLMETQYF.

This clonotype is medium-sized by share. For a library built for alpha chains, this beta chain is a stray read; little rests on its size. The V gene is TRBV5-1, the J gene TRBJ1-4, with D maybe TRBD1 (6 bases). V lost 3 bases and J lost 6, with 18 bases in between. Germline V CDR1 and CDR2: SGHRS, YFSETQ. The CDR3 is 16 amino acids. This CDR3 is CASSSHAWGQDEKLFF. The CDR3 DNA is TGCGCCAGCAGCTCCCACGCATGGGGGCAAGATGAAAAACTGTTTTTT.

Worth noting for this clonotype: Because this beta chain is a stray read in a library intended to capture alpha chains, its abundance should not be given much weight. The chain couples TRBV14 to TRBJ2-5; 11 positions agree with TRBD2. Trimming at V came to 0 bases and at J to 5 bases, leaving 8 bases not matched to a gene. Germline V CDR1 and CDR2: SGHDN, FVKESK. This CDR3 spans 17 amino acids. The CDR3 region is CASSQDFSLAGGETQYF. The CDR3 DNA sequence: TGTGCCAGCAGCCAAGATTTTAGTCTAGCGGGAGGTGAGACCCAGTACTTC.

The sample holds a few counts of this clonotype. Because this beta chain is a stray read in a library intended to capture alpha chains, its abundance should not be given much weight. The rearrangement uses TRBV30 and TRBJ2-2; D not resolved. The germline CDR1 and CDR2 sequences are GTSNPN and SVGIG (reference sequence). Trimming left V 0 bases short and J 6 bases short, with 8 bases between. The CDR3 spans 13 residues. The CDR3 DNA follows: TGTGCCTGGAGTGTATCCCATCCCGGGGAGCTGTTTTTT. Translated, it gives CAWSVSHPGELFF.